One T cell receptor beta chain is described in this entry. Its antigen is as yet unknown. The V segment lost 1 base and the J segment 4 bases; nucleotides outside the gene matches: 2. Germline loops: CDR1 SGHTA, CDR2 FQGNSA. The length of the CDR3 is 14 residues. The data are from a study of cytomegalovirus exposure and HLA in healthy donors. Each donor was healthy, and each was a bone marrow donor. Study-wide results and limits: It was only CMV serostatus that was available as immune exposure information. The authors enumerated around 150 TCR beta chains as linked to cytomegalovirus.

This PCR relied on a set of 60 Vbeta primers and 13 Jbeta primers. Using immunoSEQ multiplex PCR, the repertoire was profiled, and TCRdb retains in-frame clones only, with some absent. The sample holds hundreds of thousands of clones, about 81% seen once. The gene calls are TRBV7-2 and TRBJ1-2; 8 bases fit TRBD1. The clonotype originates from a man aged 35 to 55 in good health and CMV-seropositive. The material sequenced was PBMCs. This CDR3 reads CASSLGTGPYGYTF. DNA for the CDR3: TGTGCCAGCAGCTTAGGGACAGGGCCCTATGGCTACACCTTC.